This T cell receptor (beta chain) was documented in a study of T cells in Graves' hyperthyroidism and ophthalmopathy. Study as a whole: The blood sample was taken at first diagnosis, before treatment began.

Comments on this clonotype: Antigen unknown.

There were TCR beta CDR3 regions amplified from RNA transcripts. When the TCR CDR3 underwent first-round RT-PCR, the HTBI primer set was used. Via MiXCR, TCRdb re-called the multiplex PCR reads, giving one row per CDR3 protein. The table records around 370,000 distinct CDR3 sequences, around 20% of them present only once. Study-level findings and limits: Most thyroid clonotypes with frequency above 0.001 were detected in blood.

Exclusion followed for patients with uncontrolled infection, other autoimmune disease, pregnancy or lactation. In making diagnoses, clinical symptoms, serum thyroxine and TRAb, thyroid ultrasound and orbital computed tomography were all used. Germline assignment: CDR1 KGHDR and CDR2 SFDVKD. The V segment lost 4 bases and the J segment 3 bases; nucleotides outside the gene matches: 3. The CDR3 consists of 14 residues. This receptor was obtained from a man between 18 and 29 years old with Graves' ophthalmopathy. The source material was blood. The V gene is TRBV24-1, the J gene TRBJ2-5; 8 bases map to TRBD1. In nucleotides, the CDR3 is TGTGCCACCAGTGACACGACAGGGGAAGAGACCCAGTACTTC. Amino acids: CATSDTTGEETQYF.